This TCR beta chain was found in a study of blood T cell repertoires in COVID-19. CDR3 size: 14 residues. Germline assignment: CDR1 LGHDT and CDR2 YNNKEL (reference sequence). The V gene lost 1 base and the J gene lost 3 bases, with 9 bases spanning the gap. Cohort 3 donors counted as recovered after two negative PCRs, clearance, or resolved symptoms. Per the study methods: Estimates of nucleated cell counts were drawn from the amplification of reference gene primers. Using immunoSEQ multiplex PCR, the repertoire was profiled, and TCRdb retains in-frame clones only, with some absent. V, J and clone size are taken as reported in that table, and D and trimming were inferred from the DNA itself. The table lists 250,000 to 350,000 clones, 85% of them singletons, with 2% to 3% in the top ten.

This chain uses TRBV3-1 (or the pseudogene TRBV3-2) with TRBJ1-1; D is possibly TRBD1 (5 bases). Sequencing was carried out using PBMCs or T cells enriched from blood (not recorded which). This receptor was obtained from a woman aged 45-65 years who had recovered from COVID-19. CDR3 sequence: CASSQGQGHTEAFF. As DNA, the CDR3 is TGTGCCAGCAGCCAAGGGCAGGGCCACACTGAAGCTTTCTTT.